Below, one TCR beta chain is given with its context. What it binds is not known. This sample was taken from a study of cytomegalovirus exposure and HLA in healthy donors. Study-level points and caveats: Subsequent analysis showed first-cohort TCR clusters tending to co-occur in over a hundred validation repertoires. The study recorded 164 TCR beta chains that were cytomegalovirus-associated. Reports showed the classifier diagnosing cytomegalovirus status with high specificity and sensitivity.

The CDR3 consists of 12 residues. Trimming shortened V by 4 bases and J by 5 bases, and 8 bases separated the two germline ends. CDR1 and CDR2 from the germline V gene are SGHDN and FVKESK. Data came from immunoSEQ multiplex PCR; TCRdb stores just in-frame clones and leaves some out. Among around 65,000 clones listed, over 90% were seen once. This clonotype was obtained from a man aged 18-30 years in good health and CMV-seropositive. The rearrangement links TRBV14 to TRBJ1-2, with D perhaps matching TRBD1 (5 bases). Sequencing was carried out using PBMCs. The CDR3 here is CASSPDSYGYTF. The CDR3 DNA sequence: TGTGCCAGCAGCCCCGACAGTTATGGCTACACCTTC.